These 9 T cell receptor beta chains were sequenced from one sample in a study of cytomegalovirus exposure and HLA in healthy donors. This PCR relied on a set of 60 Vbeta primers and 13 Jbeta primers. Method: immunoSEQ multiplex PCR; TCRdb's copy keeps in-frame clones and lacks some. The sample contains 75,000 to 95,000 clones, roughly three fifths of which appear only once. Material for sequencing was PBMCs. These receptors all stem from a woman in her twenties or thirties in good health and CMV-seronegative.

This clone was seen a single time. V gene TRBV10-1 combines with J gene TRBJ1-5; D is ambiguous. The CDR3 has 15 amino acids. Trimming shortened V by 10 bases and J by 2 bases, and 18 bases separated the two germline ends. Germline V CDR1 and CDR2: WNHNN, SYGVQD (reference sequence). CDR3 loop: CATMPRSEGNQPQHF. The CDR3 region has the DNA TGCGCCACCATGCCCCGGTCCGAAGGCAATCAGCCCCAGCATTTT.

This rearrangement joins TRBV7-8 to TRBJ2-3, with a weak D call TRBD2 (6 bases). The CDR3 runs to 13 residues. The germline V gene encodes CDR1 SGHVS and CDR2 FQNEAQ. V dropped 4 bases and J dropped 10 bases, with 15 bases sitting between them. CDR3 amino acids: CASSWQLAKAQYF. Written as DNA, the CDR3 is TGTGCCAGCAGCTGGCAGCTAGCGAAGGCGCAGTATTTT.

The chain uses TRBV5-6 and TRBJ1-1, with a tentative D call TRBD1 (6 bases). This CDR3 region has 16 residues. Trimming removed 6 bases at V and 3 bases at J, with 21 bases between. CDR1 and CDR2 (germline): SGHDT, YYEEEE. The CDR3 DNA follows: TGTGCCAGCACCCGTTTATCAGGGGTAGGGGACACTGAAGCTTTCTTT. Translating gives CASTRLSGVGDTEAFF.

The chain has TRBV4-1 and TRBJ1-4; 7 bases align to TRBD1. CDR3 length: 15 amino acids. With V trimmed by 2 bases and J by 8 bases, 8 bases remained unmatched. CDR1 is MGHRA and CDR2 is YSYEKL in the germline V gene. The CDR3: CASSQLQGIGEKLFF. The CDR3 nucleotides are TGCGCCAGCAGCCAACTACAGGGGATTGGCGAAAAACTGTTTTTT.

V usage is TRBV10-1 and J usage is TRBJ2-2; D not certain. In germline, CDR1 is WNHNN, CDR2 SYGVQD (reference sequence). The CDR3 extends over 13 amino acids. The ends were cut back, 0 bases at V and 6 bases at J, with 5 bases in the middle. CDR3 region: CASSESYPGELFF. The CDR3 DNA is TGCGCCAGCAGTGAGTCGTATCCCGGGGAGCTGTTTTTT.

This clone was picked up a small number of times. J is TRBJ1-2 and V is TRBV27; D gene unclear. V was clipped by 4 bases and J by 2 bases, with 14 bases between them. CDR1 and CDR2 (germline): MNHEY, SMNVEV (reference sequence). The CDR3 has 15 residues. In DNA, the CDR3 is TGTGCCAGCAGTTACGGTGGGCCCTCAAACTATGGCTACACCTTC. The encoded protein is CASSYGGPSNYGYTF.

The chain is built from TRBV18 and TRBJ1-1; the D is unclear. V lost 6 bases and J lost 2, with 10 bases in between. This CDR3 region has 13 residues. Germline CDR1 KGHSH, CDR2 LQKENI. The CDR3 DNA follows: TGTGCCAGCTCCGTCGGGGTAAACACTGAAGCTTTCTTT. Translated, it gives CASSVGVNTEAFF.

CDR3 nucleotide sequence: TGTGCCAGCAGTCTAGGGACAGGGGGCACTGAAGCTTTCTTT. Protein: CASSLGTGGTEAFF. V gene TRBV5-5 combines with J gene TRBJ1-1; 11 positions match TRBD1. The CDR3 is 14 amino acids. Germline loops: CDR1 SGHKS, CDR2 YYEKEE (reference sequence). Unmatched junction bases numbered 4, after V lost 5 bases and J lost 4 bases.

The chain combines TRBV18 with TRBJ2-7; 14 bases agree with TRBD2. CDR1 and CDR2 (germline): KGHSH, LQKENI. V lost 3 bases, J lost 5 bases, and 6 bases stayed unmatched. CDR3 length equals 16 residues. The CDR3 region has the DNA TGTGCCAGCTCACCGAGACTAGCGGGAGGGAAGGACGAGCAGTACTTC. Translation: CASSPRLAGGKDEQYF.